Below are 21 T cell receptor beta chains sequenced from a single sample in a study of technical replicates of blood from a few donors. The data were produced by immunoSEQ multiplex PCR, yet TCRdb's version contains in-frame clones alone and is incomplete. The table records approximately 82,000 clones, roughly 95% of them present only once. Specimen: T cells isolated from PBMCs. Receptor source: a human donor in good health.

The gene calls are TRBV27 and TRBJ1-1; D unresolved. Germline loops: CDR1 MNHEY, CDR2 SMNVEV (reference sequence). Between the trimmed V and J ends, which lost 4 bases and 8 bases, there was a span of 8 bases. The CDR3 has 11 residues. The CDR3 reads CASSSNREAFF. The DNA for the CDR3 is TGTGCCAGCAGTTCCAACAGAGAAGCTTTCTTT.

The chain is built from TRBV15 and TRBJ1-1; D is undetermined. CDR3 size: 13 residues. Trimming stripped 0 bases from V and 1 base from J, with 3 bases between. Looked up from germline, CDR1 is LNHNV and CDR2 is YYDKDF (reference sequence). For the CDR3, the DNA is TGTGCCACCAGCAGAGATAGGAACACTGAAGCTTTCTTT. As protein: CATSRDRNTEAFF.

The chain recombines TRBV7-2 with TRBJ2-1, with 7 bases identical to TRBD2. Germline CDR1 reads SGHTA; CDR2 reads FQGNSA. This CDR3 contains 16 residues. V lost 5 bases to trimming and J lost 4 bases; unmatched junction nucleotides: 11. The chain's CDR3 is CASSTSAGVLYNEQFF. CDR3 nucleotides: TGTGCCAGCAGCACCTCCGCGGGGGTTCTATACAATGAGCAGTTCTTC.

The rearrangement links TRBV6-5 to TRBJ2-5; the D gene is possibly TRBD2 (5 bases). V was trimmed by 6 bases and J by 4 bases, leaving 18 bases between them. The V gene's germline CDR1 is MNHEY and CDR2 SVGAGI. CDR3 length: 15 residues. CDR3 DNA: TGTGCCAGCAGATGGCTCGGGGAGCTGGGAGAGACCCAGTACTTC. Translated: CASRWLGELGETQYF.

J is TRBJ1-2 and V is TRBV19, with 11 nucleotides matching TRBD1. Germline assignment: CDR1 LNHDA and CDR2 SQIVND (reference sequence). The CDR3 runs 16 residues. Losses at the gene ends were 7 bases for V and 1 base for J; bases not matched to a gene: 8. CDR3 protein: CASILGQGENNYGYTF. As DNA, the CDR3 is TGTGCCAGTATTTTGGGACAGGGGGAGAATAACTATGGCTACACCTTC.

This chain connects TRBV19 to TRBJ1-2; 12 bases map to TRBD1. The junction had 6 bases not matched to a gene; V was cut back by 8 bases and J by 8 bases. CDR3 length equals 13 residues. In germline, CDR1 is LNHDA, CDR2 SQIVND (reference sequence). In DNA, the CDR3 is TGTGCCAGTCGGGGACAGGGGGCGGAAGGCTACACCTTC. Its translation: CASRGQGAEGYTF. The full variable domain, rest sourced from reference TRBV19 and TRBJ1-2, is DGGITQSPKYLFRKEGQNVTLSCEQNLNHDAMYWYRQDPGQGLRLIYYSQIVNDFQKGDIAEGYSVSREKKESFPLTVTSAQKNPTAFYLCASRGQGAEGYTFGSGTRLTVV.

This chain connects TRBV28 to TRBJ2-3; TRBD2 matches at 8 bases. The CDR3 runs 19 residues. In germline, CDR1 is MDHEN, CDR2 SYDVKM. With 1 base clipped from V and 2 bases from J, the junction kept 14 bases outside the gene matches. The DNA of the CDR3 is TGTGCCAGCAGTTTATTTGGCTCTCTCGGGAGGGCCGACACAGATACGCAGTATTTT. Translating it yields CASSLFGSLGRADTDTQYF.

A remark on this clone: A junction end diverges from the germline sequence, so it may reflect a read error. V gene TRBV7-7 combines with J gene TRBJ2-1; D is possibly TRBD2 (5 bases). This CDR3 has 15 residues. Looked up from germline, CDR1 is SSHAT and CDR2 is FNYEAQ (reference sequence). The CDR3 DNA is TGTGCTAGCAGCCCCAGCGGAGACTCCTACAATGAGCAGTTCTTC. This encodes CASSPSGDSYNEQFF.

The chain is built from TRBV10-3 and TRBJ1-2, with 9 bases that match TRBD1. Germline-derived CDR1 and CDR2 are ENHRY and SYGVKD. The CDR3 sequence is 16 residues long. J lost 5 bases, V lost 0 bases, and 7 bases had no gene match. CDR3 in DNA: TGTGCCATCAGTGAGTCACAGGGGGCTAATCTTTATGGCTACACCTTC. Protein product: CAISESQGANLYGYTF.

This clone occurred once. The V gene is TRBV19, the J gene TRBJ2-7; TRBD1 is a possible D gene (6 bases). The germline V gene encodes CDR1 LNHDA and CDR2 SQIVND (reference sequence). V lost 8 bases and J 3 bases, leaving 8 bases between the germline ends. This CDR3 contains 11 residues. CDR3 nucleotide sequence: TGTGCCAGTGGCAGGGGCTACGAGCAGTACTTC. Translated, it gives CASGRGYEQYF.

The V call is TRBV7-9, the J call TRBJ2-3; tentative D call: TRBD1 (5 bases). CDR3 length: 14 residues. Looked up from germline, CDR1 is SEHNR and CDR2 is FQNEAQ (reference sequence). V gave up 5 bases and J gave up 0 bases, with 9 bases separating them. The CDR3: CASSPRQSTDTQYF. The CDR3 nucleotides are TGTGCCAGCAGCCCCAGACAGAGCACAGATACGCAGTATTTT.

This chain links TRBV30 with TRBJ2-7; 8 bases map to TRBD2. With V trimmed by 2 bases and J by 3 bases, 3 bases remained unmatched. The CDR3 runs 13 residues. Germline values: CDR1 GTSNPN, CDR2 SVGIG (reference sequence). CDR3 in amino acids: CAWSRGGDYEQYF. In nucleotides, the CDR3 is TGTGCCTGGAGTCGGGGGGGGGACTACGAGCAGTACTTC.

CDR3 protein: CASRSSGPSYEQYF. The DNA of the CDR3 is TGTGCCAGCAGATCTAGCGGGCCCTCCTACGAGCAGTACTTC. The chain recombines TRBV6-1 with TRBJ2-7, with 8 nucleotides matching TRBD2. This CDR3 comprises 14 residues. Germline V lookup: CDR1 MNHNS, CDR2 SASEGT. Losses at the gene ends were 6 bases for V and 0 bases for J; bases not matched to a gene: 4.

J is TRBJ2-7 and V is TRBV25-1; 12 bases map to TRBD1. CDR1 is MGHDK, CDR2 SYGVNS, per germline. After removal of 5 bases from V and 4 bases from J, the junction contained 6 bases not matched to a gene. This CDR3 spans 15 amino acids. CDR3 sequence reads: CASSTRDRGRYEQYF. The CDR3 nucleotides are TGTGCCAGCAGTACGCGGGACAGGGGGCGGTACGAGCAGTACTTC.

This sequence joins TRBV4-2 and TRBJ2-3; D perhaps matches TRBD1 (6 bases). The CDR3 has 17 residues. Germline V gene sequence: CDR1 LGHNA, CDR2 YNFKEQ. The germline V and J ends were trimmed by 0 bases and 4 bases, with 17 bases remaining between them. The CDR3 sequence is CASSQDPEEGESDTQYF. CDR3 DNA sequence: TGTGCCAGCAGCCAAGATCCAGAAGAGGGGGAATCAGATACGCAGTATTTT.

The chain's CDR3 is CASSPGITGYWEKLFF. For the CDR3, the DNA is TGTGCCAGCTCACCTGGGATTACAGGGTACTGGGAAAAACTGTTTTTT. The V and J genes are TRBV18 and TRBJ1-4; the D gene is possibly TRBD1 (6 bases). This CDR3 has 16 amino acids. Trimming stripped 3 bases from V and 8 bases from J, with 19 bases between. Germline V lookup: CDR1 KGHSH, CDR2 LQKENI.

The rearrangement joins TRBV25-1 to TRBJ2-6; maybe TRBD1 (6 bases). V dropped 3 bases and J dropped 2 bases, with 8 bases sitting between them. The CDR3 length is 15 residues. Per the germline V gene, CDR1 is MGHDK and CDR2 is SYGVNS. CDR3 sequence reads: CASSERQAGANVLTF. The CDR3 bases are TGTGCCAGCAGTGAGCGACAGGCTGGGGCCAACGTCCTGACTTTC.

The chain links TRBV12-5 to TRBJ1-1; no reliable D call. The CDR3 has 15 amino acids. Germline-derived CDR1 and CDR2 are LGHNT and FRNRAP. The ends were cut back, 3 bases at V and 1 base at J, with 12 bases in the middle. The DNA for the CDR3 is TGTGCTAGTGGTTTCTCGGGAAGAGGGAACACTGAAGCTTTCTTT. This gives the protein CASGFSGRGNTEAFF.

Written as DNA, the CDR3 is TGTGCCAGCAGAAGACTAGCGGGAGGTAATTCCTACGAGCAGTACTTC. Translation gives CASRRLAGGNSYEQYF. The genes are TRBV28 and TRBJ2-7; TRBD2 aligns across 13 bases. Trimming removed 6 bases from V and 1 base from J; junction bases left unmatched: 6. Germline values: CDR1 MDHEN, CDR2 SYDVKM. This CDR3 has 16 amino acids.

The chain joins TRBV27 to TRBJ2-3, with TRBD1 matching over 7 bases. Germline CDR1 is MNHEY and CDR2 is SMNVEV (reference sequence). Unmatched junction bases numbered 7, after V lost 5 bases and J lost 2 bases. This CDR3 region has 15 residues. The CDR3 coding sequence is TGTGCCAGCAGTACTGAACAGGGGCTCACAGATACGCAGTATTTT. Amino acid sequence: CASSTEQGLTDTQYF.

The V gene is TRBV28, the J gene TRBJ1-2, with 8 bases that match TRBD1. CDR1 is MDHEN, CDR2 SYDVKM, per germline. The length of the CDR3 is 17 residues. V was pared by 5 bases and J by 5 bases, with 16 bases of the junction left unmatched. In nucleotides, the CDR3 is TGTGCCAGCAGTAAATACCTGAGGACAGGGAAGGAATATGGCTACACCTTC. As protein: CASSKYLRTGKEYGYTF.